The 17 T cell receptor beta chains in this list originate from one sample, sequenced in a study of blood T cells in healthy people across ages. A second PCR of about 7 to 12 cycles used a sample-barcoded 5' primer and a J-beta primer mix. One entry per CDR3 protein, called by TCRdb with MiXCR from the 5' RACE reads. The sample consists of 1.5 million to 2 million distinct CDR3 sequences, 40% to 55% of them appearing once. The material sequenced was blood. These receptors all stem from a woman aged 40 to 55 in good health.

This clonotype was detected a few times. The rearrangement links TRBV29-1 to TRBJ2-3, with D possibly matching TRBD1 (5 bases). In germline, CDR1 is SQVTM, CDR2 ANQGSEA. The CDR3 extends over 11 amino acids. Between the trimmed V and J ends, which lost 6 bases and 8 bases, there was a span of 12 bases. The chain's CDR3 is CSVGHTGTQYF. In DNA form, the CDR3 reads TGCAGCGTGGGGCACACCGGTACGCAGTATTTT.

This chain uses TRBV28 with TRBJ2-7; D may be TRBD1 or TRBD2 (5 bases each). The CDR3 consists of 16 residues. Deletions cut 1 base from V and 2 bases from J, with 15 bases between. Germline CDR1 MDHEN, CDR2 SYDVKM. CDR3 sequence: CASSLFLLGTTYEQYF. Written as DNA, the CDR3 is TGTGCCAGCAGTTTATTCCTCTTAGGGACCACCTACGAGCAGTACTTC.

The chain employs TRBV20-1 and TRBJ2-3; no reliable D call. V was cut by 5 bases and J by 1 base, with 10 bases left in between. Germline V gene sequence: CDR1 DFQATT, CDR2 SNEGSKA (reference sequence). The CDR3 is 13 residues long. CDR3 sequence (DNA): TGCAGTGCTGTTGACGGAGGCACAGATACGCAGTATTTT. This translates into CSAVDGGTDTQYF.

This chain joins TRBV11-3 and TRBJ2-5; no reliable D call. Trimming left V 3 bases short and J 4 bases short, with 9 bases between. This CDR3 comprises 13 residues. Germline CDR1 is SGHNT and CDR2 is YENEEA. As DNA, the CDR3 is TGTGCCAGCAGCTTTGAGGAAGGAGAGACCCAGTACTTC. Encoded protein: CASSFEEGETQYF.

The table lists this clonotype with a few counts. This chain links TRBV27 with TRBJ2-1; possibly TRBD1 or TRBD2 for D (5 bases each). Germline values: CDR1 MNHEY, CDR2 SMNVEV (reference sequence). V was trimmed by 3 bases and J by 9 bases, leaving 15 bases between them. The CDR3 has 14 residues. This CDR3 reads CASSLGVGWGEQFF. Written as DNA, the CDR3 is TGTGCCAGCAGTTTGGGGGTAGGGTGGGGTGAGCAGTTCTTC.

In this sample, this clonotype turned up a few times. The chain carries TRBV20-1 and TRBJ2-7; the match to TRBD1 covers 11 bases. CDR3 length: 15 residues. Germline assignment: CDR1 DFQATT and CDR2 SNEGSKA (reference sequence). V dropped 0 bases and J dropped 4; count of bases not matched to a gene: 5. The CDR3 DNA sequence: TGCAGTGCTAGAGATCAGGACAGGGGGCCGTACGAGCAGTACTTC. Translating it yields CSARDQDRGPYEQYF.

The rearrangement links TRBV12-3 or TRBV12-4 to TRBJ1-6; possible D gene TRBD1, 5 bases. The ends were cut back, 4 bases at V and 7 bases at J, with 26 bases in the middle. CDR3 length: 19 residues. The CDR3 reads CASSSSRAAVTGLNSPLHF. The CDR3 bases are TGTGCCAGCAGTTCGAGTCGGGCGGCCGTAACAGGCCTCAATTCACCCCTCCACTTT.

For this clonotype: A read error may explain this, as a much larger clone is one base away. The V call is TRBV10-2, the J call TRBJ2-7; 9 positions agree with TRBD2. Germline values: CDR1 WSHSY, CDR2 SAAADI. The ends lost 0 bases at V and 7 bases at J; junction bases unmatched: 13. There are 17 residues in the CDR3. CDR3 amino acids: CASSESPASGADNEQYF. Written as DNA, the CDR3 is TGCGCCAGCAGTGAGTCCCCCGCTAGCGGGGCCGACAATGAGCAGTACTTC.

The count of this clonotype is one. The CDR3 region has the DNA TGCGCCAGCAGCTTTACCGGGACAGCCAACTACAATGAGCAGTTCTTC. Protein product: CASSFTGTANYNEQFF. V usage is TRBV5-1 and J usage is TRBJ2-1; 7 nucleotides match TRBD1. Germline CDR1 SGHRS, CDR2 YFSETQ. J was trimmed by 3 bases and V by 2 bases; bases with no gene match: 8. The CDR3 loop spans 16 amino acids.

V is TRBV20-1 and J is TRBJ1-6; TRBD1 might be the D (6 bases). The V gene lost 3 bases and the J gene lost 5 bases, with 8 bases spanning the gap. This CDR3 has 13 amino acids. CDR1 is DFQATT, CDR2 SNEGSKA, per germline (reference sequence). The CDR3 bases are TGCAGTGCTAGGAGACAGGATAATTCACCCCTCCACTTT. This codes for CSARRQDNSPLHF.

This chain joins TRBV28 and TRBJ2-4; either TRBD1 or TRBD2 may fit D (5 bases each). Germline CDR1 and CDR2: MDHEN and SYDVKM. The CDR3 runs to 15 residues. The V end was cut by 3 bases, the J end by 0 bases, with 9 bases between. The CDR3 loop reads CASSFPGTAKNIQYF. In nucleotides, the CDR3 is TGTGCCAGCAGTTTCCCCGGGACAGCCAAAAACATTCAGTACTTC.

The chain is built from TRBV28 and TRBJ1-2, with 7 bases matching TRBD1. Looked up from germline, CDR1 is MDHEN and CDR2 is SYDVKM. V was clipped by 6 bases and J by 10 bases; unmatched bases: 8. The CDR3 is 12 residues long. The CDR3 DNA reads as TGTGCCAGCAGCGACCCGGGACAGTCCTACACCTTC. Amino acids: CASSDPGQSYTF.

The V and J genes are TRBV7-2 and TRBJ1-2; 7 nucleotides line up with TRBD1. Germline values: CDR1 SGHTA, CDR2 FQGNSA. The CDR3 consists of 14 residues. J gave up 4 bases and V 5 bases, and 7 bases lay outside the gene matches. The CDR3 nucleotides are TGTGCCAGCAGCCGGGACAGTTCAAGCTATGGCTACACCTTC. This codes for CASSRDSSSYGYTF. The whole variable domain, filled in from reference TRBV7-2 and TRBJ1-2, reads GAGVSQSPSNKVTEKGKDVELRCDPISGHTALYWYRQSLGQGLEFLIYFQGNSAPDKSGLPSDRFSAERTGGSVSTLTIQRTQQEDSAVYLCASSRDSSSYGYTFGSGTRLTVV.

The rearrangement joins TRBV10-1 to TRBJ2-1; the match to TRBD2 covers 9 bases. Germline values: CDR1 WNHNN, CDR2 SYGVQD (reference sequence). The CDR3 sequence is 16 residues long. The trim removed 0 bases at V and 5 bases at J, leaving 5 bases unmatched. The DNA of the CDR3 is TGCGCCAGCAGTGAGTCTGCGGGGGGGCCGCACAATGAGCAGTTCTTC. As protein: CASSESAGGPHNEQFF.

The chain is built from TRBV12-3 or TRBV12-4 and TRBJ1-6, with D possibly TRBD1 on 5 matching bases. V lost 6 bases to trimming and J lost 7 bases, with 16 bases between them. The CDR3 spans 15 residues. For the CDR3, the DNA is TGTGCCAGCAGCCGCCCCGGGGGGAGGAATTCACCCCTCCACTTT. This sequence encodes CASSRPGGRNSPLHF.

The chain recombines TRBV15 with TRBJ2-1; the D is unclear. In germline, CDR1 is LNHNV, CDR2 YYDKDF (reference sequence). V dropped 6 bases and J dropped 4 bases, with 4 bases sitting between them. The CDR3 length is 11 residues. The CDR3 DNA reads as TGTGCCACCAGACTATACAATGAGCAGTTCTTC. It specifies CATRLYNEQFF.

The table lists this clonotype with a few counts. The chain is built from TRBV7-2 and TRBJ2-1; the match to TRBD2 covers 15 bases. The CDR3 is 18 residues long. With 1 base clipped from V and 7 bases from J, the junction kept 8 bases outside the gene matches. Germline V gene data show CDR1 as SGHTA and CDR2 as FQGNSA. The CDR3 DNA follows: TGTGCCAGCAGCTTAGATTCTAAGGGACTAGCGGGGGGTAATGAGCAGTTCTTC. Translation gives CASSLDSKGLAGGNEQFF. The full variable domain, in which reference TRBV7-2 and TRBJ2-1 provide the parts outside the CDR3, is GAGVSQSPSNKVTEKGKDVELRCDPISGHTALYWYRQSLGQGLEFLIYFQGNSAPDKSGLPSDRFSAERTGGSVSTLTIQRTQQEDSAVYLCASSLDSKGLAGGNEQFFGPGTRLTVL.